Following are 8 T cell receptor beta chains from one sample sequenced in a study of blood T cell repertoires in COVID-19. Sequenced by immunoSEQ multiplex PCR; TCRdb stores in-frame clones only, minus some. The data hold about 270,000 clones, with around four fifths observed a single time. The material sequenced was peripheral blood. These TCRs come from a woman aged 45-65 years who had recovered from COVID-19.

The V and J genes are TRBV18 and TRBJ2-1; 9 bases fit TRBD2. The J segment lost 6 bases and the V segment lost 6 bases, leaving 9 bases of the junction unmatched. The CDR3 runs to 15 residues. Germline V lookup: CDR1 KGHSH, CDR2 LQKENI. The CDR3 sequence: CASSSAGGPGNEQFF. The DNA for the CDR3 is TGTGCCAGCTCGTCGGCGGGAGGGCCTGGCAATGAGCAGTTCTTC.

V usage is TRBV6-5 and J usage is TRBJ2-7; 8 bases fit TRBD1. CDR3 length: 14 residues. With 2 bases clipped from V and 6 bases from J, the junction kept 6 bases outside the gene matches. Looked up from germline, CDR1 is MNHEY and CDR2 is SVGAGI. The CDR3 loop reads CASSYGTGPGEQYF. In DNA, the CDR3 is TGTGCCAGCAGTTACGGGACAGGTCCTGGCGAGCAGTACTTC.

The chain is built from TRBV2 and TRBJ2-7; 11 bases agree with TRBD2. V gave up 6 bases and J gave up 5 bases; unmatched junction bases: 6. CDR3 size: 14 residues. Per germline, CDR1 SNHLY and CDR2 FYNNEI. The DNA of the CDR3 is TGTGCCAGCAGGTTCCTAGCGGGAGGTAACGAGCAGTACTTC. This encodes CASRFLAGGNEQYF.

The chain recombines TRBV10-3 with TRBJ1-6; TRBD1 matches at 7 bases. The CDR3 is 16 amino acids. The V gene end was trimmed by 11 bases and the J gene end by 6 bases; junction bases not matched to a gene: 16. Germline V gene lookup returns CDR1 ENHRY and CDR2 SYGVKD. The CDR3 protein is CAPSVLQGGFNSPLHF. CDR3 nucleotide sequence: TGTGCCCCCTCTGTTCTTCAGGGGGGCTTTAATTCACCCCTCCACTTT.

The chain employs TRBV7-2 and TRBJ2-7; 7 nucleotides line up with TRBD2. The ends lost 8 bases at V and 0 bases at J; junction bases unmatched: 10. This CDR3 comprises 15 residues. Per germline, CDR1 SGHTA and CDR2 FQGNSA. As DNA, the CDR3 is TGTGCCAGCGGACTTGCTAGCGGTAGCTCCTACGAGCAGTACTTC. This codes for CASGLASGSSYEQYF.

CDR3 bases: TGTGCCAGCAGCTCCCTCGAGGGGACACAGTTCTTC. Translating it yields CASSSLEGTQFF. The J gene is TRBJ2-1, the V gene TRBV9, with D perhaps TRBD1 (6 bases). The length of the CDR3 is 12 residues. Germline V CDR1 and CDR2: SGDLS, YYNGEE. V gave up 4 bases and J gave up 13 bases, with 15 bases separating them.

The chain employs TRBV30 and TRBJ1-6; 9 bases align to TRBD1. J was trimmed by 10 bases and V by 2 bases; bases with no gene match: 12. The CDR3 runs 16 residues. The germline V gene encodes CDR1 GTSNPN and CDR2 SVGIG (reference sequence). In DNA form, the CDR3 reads TGTGCCTGGAGTTCCATACAGGGGGCGGGCGGATCACCCCTCCACTTT. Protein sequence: CAWSSIQGAGGSPLHF. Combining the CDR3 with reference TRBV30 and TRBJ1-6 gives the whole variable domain SQTIHQWPATLVQPVGSPLSLECTVEGTSNPNLYWYRQAAGRGLQLLFYSVGIGQISSEVPQNLSASRPQDRQFILSSKKLLLSDSGFYLCAWSSIQGAGGSPLHFGNGTRLTVT.

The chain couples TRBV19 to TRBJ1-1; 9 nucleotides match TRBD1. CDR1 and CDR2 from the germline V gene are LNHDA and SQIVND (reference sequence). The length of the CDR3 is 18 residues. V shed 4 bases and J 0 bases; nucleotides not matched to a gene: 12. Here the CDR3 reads CASSTYLGQGRMNTEAFF. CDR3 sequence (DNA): TGTGCCAGTAGTACCTATCTTGGACAGGGGAGAATGAACACTGAAGCTTTCTTT.